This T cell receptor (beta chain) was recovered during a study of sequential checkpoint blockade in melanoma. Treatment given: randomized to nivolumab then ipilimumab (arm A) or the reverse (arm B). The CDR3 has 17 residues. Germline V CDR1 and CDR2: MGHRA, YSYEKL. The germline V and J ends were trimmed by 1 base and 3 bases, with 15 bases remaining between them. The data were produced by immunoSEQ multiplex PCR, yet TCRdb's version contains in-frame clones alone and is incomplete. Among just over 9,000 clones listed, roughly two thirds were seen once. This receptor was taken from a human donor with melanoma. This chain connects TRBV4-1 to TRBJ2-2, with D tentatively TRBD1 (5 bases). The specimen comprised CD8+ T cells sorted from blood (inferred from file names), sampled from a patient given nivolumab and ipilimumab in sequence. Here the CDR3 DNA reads TGCGCCAGCAGCCAAGCCGGTGAAGGGGCTTACACCGGGGAGCTGTTTTTT. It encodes CASSQAGEGAYTGELFF.